The 32 T cell receptor beta chains below were found in one sample sequenced in a study of cytotoxic CD8 clonotypes in ibrutinib-treated CLL. Measured with immunoSEQ multiplex PCR; TCRdb has only the in-frame clones, and not every one. The sample has about 330,000 clones, over 60% seen once; the top ten hold under 8%. The sample here was PBMCs, taken after 36 months of ibrutinib treatment. Receptor source: a human donor with chronic lymphocytic leukemia.

V gene TRBV7-9 combines with J gene TRBJ2-3, with TRBD2 matching 8 bases. With V trimmed by 5 bases and J by 4 bases, 8 bases remained unmatched. From germline, CDR1 is SEHNR and CDR2 FQNEAQ (reference sequence). This CDR3 has 15 residues. The DNA of the CDR3 is TGTGCCAGCAGCAGATTAGCGGGGCAGGCAGATACGCAGTATTTT. This sequence encodes CASSRLAGQADTQYF.

This chain joins TRBV5-6 and TRBJ1-1; unclear D gene. Germline V gives CDR1 SGHDT, CDR2 YYEEEE. The CDR3 contains 14 residues. Deletions cut 4 bases from V and 5 bases from J, with 15 bases between. CDR3 coding DNA: TGTGCCAGCAGCCTATTTGGAACGGGGACTGAAGCTTTCTTT. Its translation: CASSLFGTGTEAFF.

V is TRBV7-3 and J is TRBJ2-1; a weak D match, TRBD2 (7 bases). Germline assignment: CDR1 SGHTA and CDR2 FQGTGA. The CDR3 loop spans 17 amino acids. The V and J ends lost 2 bases and 7 bases respectively, with 21 bases between them. The CDR3 DNA is TGTGCCAGCAGCTTACTCCCTGGGGGGGGCTCCCGGAATGAGCAGTTCTTC. This gives the protein CASSLLPGGGSRNEQFF.

The chain couples TRBV18 to TRBJ2-3; D unclear. The length of the CDR3 is 12 residues. CDR1 is KGHSH and CDR2 is LQKENI in the germline V gene. V lost 2 bases, J lost 3 bases, and 3 bases lay in between. Here the CDR3 reads CASSPGTDTQYF. Here the CDR3 DNA reads TGTGCCAGCTCACCAGGAACAGATACGCAGTATTTT.

This rearrangement joins TRBV28 to TRBJ2-2; 14 bases are shared with TRBD2. The ends lost 6 bases at V and 5 bases at J; junction bases unmatched: 5. The CDR3 loop spans 16 amino acids. Germline V CDR1 and CDR2: MDHEN, SYDVKM. CDR3 region: CASRRLAGGKTGELFF. The CDR3 bases are TGTGCCAGCAGGAGACTAGCGGGAGGGAAAACCGGGGAGCTGTTTTTT.

V usage is TRBV7-9 and J usage is TRBJ1-2; D call uncertain. The V gene's germline CDR1 is SEHNR and CDR2 FQNEAQ (reference sequence). V lost 2 bases and J 10 bases, leaving 14 bases between the germline ends. The CDR3 has 13 residues. The CDR3 sequence: CASSLSYRTYYTF. DNA of the CDR3: TGTGCCAGCAGCTTATCCTATAGGACTTACTACACCTTC.

The chain joins TRBV28 to TRBJ1-4; perhaps TRBD1 as D (5 bases). There are 15 residues in the CDR3. Between the trimmed V and J ends, which lost 3 bases and 4 bases, there was a span of 12 bases. Germline CDR1 is MDHEN and CDR2 is SYDVKM. The CDR3 nucleotides are TGTGCCAGCAGTTTCCCCGGGACCCATAATGAAAAACTGTTTTTT. Protein: CASSFPGTHNEKLFF. The full variable domain, with the rest looked up from reference TRBV28 and TRBJ1-4, is DVKVTQSSRYLVKRTGEKVFLECVQDMDHENMFWYRQDPGLGLRLIYFSYDVKMKEKGDIPEGYSVSREKKERFSLILESASTNQTSMYLCASSFPGTHNEKLFFGSGTQLSVL.

As concerns this clone: Other DNA sequences in this sample translate to the same CDR3. J is TRBJ2-7 and V is TRBV9; 7 bases are a match to TRBD1. The CDR3 is 14 residues long. J was trimmed by 2 bases and V by 0 bases; bases with no gene match: 2. CDR1 SGDLS and CDR2 YYNGEE come from the germline V gene. The CDR3 nucleotides are TGTGCCAGCAGCGTAGGGGGGACAGCCTACGAGCAGTACTTC. Amino acid sequence: CASSVGGTAYEQYF.

The V and J genes are TRBV19 and TRBJ2-7, with D maybe TRBD2 (5 bases). CDR3 length: 14 residues. CDR1 and CDR2 (germline): LNHDA, SQIVND (reference sequence). Trimming removed 1 base at V and 4 bases at J, with 11 bases between. In DNA, the CDR3 is TGTGCCAGTAGTATAGGAGCGGTGGTGTACGAGCAGTACTTC. Translated: CASSIGAVVYEQYF.

This clone was seen a few times. The chain links TRBV2 to TRBJ2-1, with unresolved D. The CDR3 is 14 amino acids. Deletions cut 3 bases from V and 4 bases from J, with 10 bases between. Germline assignment: CDR1 SNHLY and CDR2 FYNNEI. The CDR3: CASSDGRLYNEQFF. CDR3 DNA sequence: TGTGCCAGCAGTGACGGGCGCTTGTACAATGAGCAGTTCTTC.

The chain has TRBV6-1 and TRBJ1-5; D is uncertain. CDR1 and CDR2 (germline): MNHNS, SASEGT. V dropped 6 bases and J dropped 0 bases, with 12 bases sitting between them. The CDR3 contains 15 residues. This CDR3 reads CASSSQPNSNQPQHF. In DNA, the CDR3 is TGTGCCAGCAGCTCACAGCCGAATAGCAATCAGCCCCAGCATTTT.

This clone was detected only a few times. The genes are TRBV5-8 and TRBJ1-5; D perhaps matches TRBD1 (5 bases). Germline V lookup: CDR1 SGHTS, CDR2 YDEGEE. V lost 4 bases to trimming and J lost 5 bases, with 16 bases between them. The CDR3 is made up of 15 amino acids. As DNA, the CDR3 is TGTGCCAGCAGCCATTCCGCCCTAGGGGATCAGCCCCAGCATTTT. This encodes CASSHSALGDQPQHF.

This rearrangement joins TRBV29-1 to TRBJ2-7; TRBD1 or TRBD2 may be the D gene (6 bases each). The CDR3 totals 14 residues. V gave up 5 bases and J gave up 3 bases, with 17 bases separating them. CDR1 SQVTM and CDR2 ANQGSEA come from the germline V gene. CDR3 sequence (DNA): TGCAGCGTTCTCGGGGGTAGGGGGATCTACGAGCAGTACTTC. Encoded protein: CSVLGGRGIYEQYF.

The chain carries TRBV6-6 and TRBJ1-2, with 8 bases identical to TRBD1. With 6 bases clipped from V and 7 bases from J, the junction kept 16 bases outside the gene matches. The germline gives CDR1 MNHNY, CDR2 SVGAGI (reference sequence). CDR3 length equals 16 residues. CDR3 amino acids: CASSQSHGQGRGGYTF. CDR3 coding DNA: TGTGCCAGCAGCCAATCCCACGGACAGGGTAGGGGTGGCTACACCTTC.

This clone was observed a single time. V usage is TRBV19 and J usage is TRBJ2-1, with TRBD2 as a possible D gene (6 bases). The CDR3 is 14 amino acids. The V end lost 7 bases, the J end lost 5 bases, and 15 bases lay between the germline ends. The germline CDR1 and CDR2 sequences are LNHDA and SQIVND (reference sequence). Written as DNA, the CDR3 is TGTGCCAGTAAGCGGGCCAGTTCCAACAATGAGCAGTTCTTC. This sequence encodes CASKRASSNNEQFF.

The CDR3 is CASSLGGPHYEQYF. DNA for the CDR3: TGCGCCAGCAGCTTGGGAGGACCGCACTACGAGCAGTACTTC. V is TRBV5-1 and J is TRBJ2-7; no firm D call. The V end was cut by 0 bases, the J end by 3 bases, with 10 bases between. This CDR3 contains 14 residues. Per germline, CDR1 SGHRS and CDR2 YFSETQ.

This clone was seen once. The CDR3 DNA follows: TGTGCCAGCAGCTTAAGGTTGGGCGGGAGGGCCGCGAATGAGCAGTTCTTC. It codes for CASSLRLGGRAANEQFF. The rearrangement links TRBV11-2 to TRBJ2-1, with 9 nucleotides matching TRBD2. V shed 2 bases and J 7 bases; nucleotides not matched to a gene: 12. The CDR3 has 17 residues. Germline V gene lookup returns CDR1 SGHAT and CDR2 FQNNGV.

The gene calls are TRBV5-1 and TRBJ2-1; 14 bases agree with TRBD2. The V gene's germline CDR1 is SGHRS and CDR2 YFSETQ. With V trimmed by 5 bases and J by 5 bases, 3 bases remained unmatched. The CDR3 contains 15 residues. The chain's CDR3 is CASSGLAGGNNEQFF. The CDR3, as DNA: TGCGCCAGCAGTGGACTAGCGGGAGGAAACAATGAGCAGTTCTTC.

This clone was recorded only once. The CDR3 reads CASSQDRLSRYEQYF. CDR3 nucleotide sequence: TGCGCCAGCAGCCAAGATAGGCTCTCTCGGTACGAGCAGTACTTC. The chain combines TRBV4-3 with TRBJ2-7; D is ambiguous. The ends were cut back, 0 bases at V and 4 bases at J, with 13 bases in the middle. The germline CDR1 and CDR2 sequences are LGHNA and YSLEER. The CDR3 sequence is 15 residues long.

The chain employs TRBV7-9 and TRBJ1-5; 7 positions match TRBD1. CDR3 length equals 12 residues. In germline, CDR1 is SEHNR, CDR2 FQNEAQ (reference sequence). DNA for the CDR3: TGTCCAACAGGGGACTCTAATCAGCCCCAGCATTTT. The encoded protein is CPTGDSNQPQHF.

The chain combines TRBV19 with TRBJ2-5, with D unclear. Germline loops: CDR1 LNHDA, CDR2 SQIVND (reference sequence). The V and J ends lost 2 bases and 2 bases respectively, with 15 bases between them. This CDR3 comprises 16 residues. Written as DNA, the CDR3 is TGTGCCAGTAGTATACTCGCGCGCCTCCTACAAGAGACCCAGTACTTC. Translating gives CASSILARLLQETQYF.

The chain uses TRBV7-3 and TRBJ2-5; the match to TRBD2 covers 10 bases. CDR1 SGHTA and CDR2 FQGTGA come from the germline V gene. The CDR3 sequence is 15 residues long. The V and J ends lost 5 bases and 6 bases, in that order; junction bases with no gene match: 9. CDR3 sequence (DNA): TGTGCCAGCAGCCCGACCCCTAGCGGGAGTAAGACCCAGTACTTC. It translates to CASSPTPSGSKTQYF.

V usage is TRBV12-5 and J usage is TRBJ2-7; D is ambiguous. With 5 bases removed from V and 2 bases from J, the gap between germline ends came to 16 bases. The germline V gene has CDR1 LGHNT and CDR2 FRNRAP. CDR3 length equals 15 residues. The CDR3 sequence is CASGPDNTYPYEQYF. The CDR3 bases are TGTGCTAGTGGTCCCGACAACACCTATCCCTACGAGCAGTACTTC.

Only one count was recorded for this clone. Other DNA sequences of this sample code for an identical CDR3. The chain uses TRBV4-1 and TRBJ2-3; D may correspond to TRBD1 or TRBD2 (5 bases each). Germline V lookup: CDR1 MGHRA, CDR2 YSYEKL. The CDR3 consists of 14 residues. Trimming left V 3 bases short and J 4 bases short, with 11 bases between. Here the CDR3 reads CASSQGRGADTQYF. CDR3 DNA sequence: TGCGCCAGCAGCCAGGGTAGAGGGGCAGATACGCAGTATTTT.

The chain has TRBV29-1 and TRBJ2-7; a weak D match, TRBD1 (5 bases). Trimming left V 5 bases short and J 4 bases short, with 9 bases between. Germline lookup yields CDR1 SQVTM and CDR2 ANQGSEA. This CDR3 region has 11 residues. CDR3: CSVKGPYEQYF. CDR3 bases: TGCAGCGTTAAGGGGCCTTACGAGCAGTACTTC.

The CDR3 sequence is CASSVSGLRTYEQYF. The CDR3 nucleotides are TGTGCCAGCAGCGTCTCGGGACTTCGGACTTACGAGCAGTACTTC. V and J are TRBV9 and TRBJ2-7, with D maybe TRBD2 (6 bases). Per the germline V gene, CDR1 is SGDLS and CDR2 is YYNGEE. Deletions cut 2 bases from V and 4 bases from J, with 16 bases between. This CDR3 comprises 15 residues.

V is TRBV7-2 and J is TRBJ2-5; D gene unclear. V lost 3 bases and J lost 2, with 10 bases in between. Germline V lookup: CDR1 SGHTA, CDR2 FQGNSA. The CDR3 is made up of 14 amino acids. The DNA for the CDR3 is TGTGCCAGCAGCTTGACTCTTCCTCAAGAGACCCAGTACTTC. Protein sequence: CASSLTLPQETQYF.

Concerning this clone: Other DNA sequences in the sample encode the same CDR3. V gene TRBV29-1 combines with J gene TRBJ1-1; D remains ambiguous. The germline gives CDR1 SQVTM, CDR2 ANQGSEA. V was pared by 2 bases and J by 1 base, with 2 bases between. This CDR3 comprises 11 residues. The CDR3 sequence is CSVERNTEAFF. DNA for the CDR3: TGCAGCGTTGAAAGGAACACTGAAGCTTTCTTT.

The V call is TRBV9, the J call TRBJ2-7, with 12 bases identical to TRBD2. CDR1 SGDLS and CDR2 YYNGEE come from the germline V gene. The J segment lost 9 bases and the V segment lost 3 bases, leaving 4 bases of the junction unmatched. This CDR3 has 13 amino acids. In nucleotides, the CDR3 is TGTGCCAGCAGCGGGACTAGCGGGATTGGGCAGTACTTC. Translation: CASSGTSGIGQYF.

This clone turned up a few times. The rearrangement links TRBV4-1 to TRBJ2-7; no clear D gene. The CDR3 consists of 14 residues. The V end was cut by 3 bases, the J end by 0 bases, with 9 bases between. CDR1 is MGHRA, CDR2 YSYEKL, per germline. The CDR3 DNA reads as TGCGCCAGCAGCCATTCGGGCAGCTCCTACGAGCAGTACTTC. Encoded protein: CASSHSGSSYEQYF.

V and J are TRBV4-3 and TRBJ1-1; unclear D gene. The germline V gene has CDR1 LGHNA and CDR2 YSLEER. The CDR3 covers 13 residues. Trimming shortened V by 2 bases and J by 7 bases, and 11 bases separated the two germline ends. CDR3 in amino acids: CASSQKRGFEAFF. DNA for the CDR3: TGCGCCAGCAGCCAAAAGAGAGGGTTTGAAGCTTTCTTT.

The rearrangement links TRBV7-8 to TRBJ2-3; D possibly corresponds to TRBD2 (5 bases). V was clipped by 2 bases and J by 4 bases, with 13 bases between them. Looked up from germline, CDR1 is SGHVS and CDR2 is FQNEAQ. This CDR3 comprises 15 residues. For the CDR3, the DNA is TGTGCCAGCAGCTTATATGAGGGTAGGGCAGATACGCAGTATTTT. It codes for CASSLYEGRADTQYF.